What follows are 26 T cell receptor beta chains derived from one specimen sequenced in a study of beta chain features in type 1 diabetes. General study findings and limits: Shorter TCRB CDR3s, moderately but significantly so, marked every one of the four CD4+ subsets in Type 1 diabetes patients.

Which antigens these TCRs recognize remains unknown. The sequenced template was cDNA made from the entire isolated RNA. Repertoires were generated with immunoSEQ multiplex PCR, while TCRdb's copy carries only in-frame clones and drops some. The sample holds 640,000 or so clones; around 15% are singletons and the top ten take roughly 0.04%. The source material was naive CD4+ T cells from blood. These TCRs come from a man between 18 and 29 years old with type 1 diabetes.

This clone appeared a few times. V gene TRBV6-6 combines with J gene TRBJ2-3, with 7 bases lining up with TRBD1. The CDR3 is made up of 13 amino acids. V was pared by 6 bases and J by 2 bases, with 2 bases of the junction left unmatched. Germline CDR1 MNHNY, CDR2 SVGAGI (reference sequence). The CDR3 here is CASRDRATDTQYF. The CDR3 DNA is TGTGCCAGCAGAGACAGGGCCACAGATACGCAGTATTTT.

This clone was counted between two and nine times. This chain links TRBV29-1 with TRBJ1-1; no reliable D call. The germline gives CDR1 SQVTM, CDR2 ANQGSEA. The CDR3 runs 11 residues. V was cut by 4 bases and J by 3 bases, with 6 bases left in between. CDR3 sequence: CSVVIYTEAFF. The CDR3 DNA reads TGCAGCGTTGTTATTTACACTGAAGCTTTCTTT.

This clone was counted only a few times. The rearrangement links TRBV18 to TRBJ2-5; unclear D gene. The CDR3 totals 11 residues. Germline V CDR1 and CDR2: KGHSH, LQKENI. Trimming stripped 6 bases from V and 5 bases from J, with 7 bases between. The CDR3 protein is CASSSYETQYF. CDR3 coding DNA: TGTGCCAGCTCTTCTTATGAGACCCAGTACTTC. Using reference TRBV18 and TRBJ2-5 for the parts outside the CDR3, the full variable domain is NAGVMQNPRHLVRRRGQEARLRCSPMKGHSHVYWYRQLPEEGLKFMVYLQKENIIDESGMPKERFSAEFPKEGPSILRIQQVVRGDSAAYFCASSSYETQYFGPGTRLLVL.

The J gene is TRBJ2-3, the V gene TRBV7-9; D is unclear. V shed 2 bases and J shed 2 bases, with 17 bases lying between them. Germline CDR1 SEHNR, CDR2 FQNEAQ (reference sequence). The CDR3 loop spans 17 amino acids. Here the CDR3 DNA reads TGTGCCAGCAGCTTATCCTACCGAGGACCATACACAGATACGCAGTATTTT. As protein: CASSLSYRGPYTDTQYF.

This clone was detected a few times. V and J are TRBV5-1 and TRBJ1-6, with D unclear. This CDR3 spans 13 amino acids. Trimming took off 0 bases at V and 9 bases at J, with 7 bases between the two ends. Per the germline V gene, CDR1 is SGHRS and CDR2 is YFSETQ. CDR3 amino acids: CASSLAGFSPLHF. CDR3 sequence (DNA): TGCGCCAGCAGCTTGGCCGGGTTTTCACCCCTCCACTTT.

The rearrangement uses TRBV29-1 and TRBJ1-4; TRBD1 might be the D (5 bases). The V end was cut by 7 bases, the J end by 3 bases, with 12 bases between. The germline gives CDR1 SQVTM, CDR2 ANQGSEA. CDR3 length equals 13 residues. In nucleotides, the CDR3 is TGCAGCGCCCACCGGGGGGCTAATGAAAAACTGTTTTTT. Protein product: CSAHRGANEKLFF.

This clone was seen a handful of times. This specimen includes other DNA sequences encoding the same CDR3. The genes are TRBV2 and TRBJ1-2; 9 bases align to TRBD1. V was pared by 3 bases and J by 4 bases, with 0 bases of the junction left unmatched. Looked up from germline, CDR1 is SNHLY and CDR2 is FYNNEI. The CDR3 runs 13 residues. The CDR3 here is CASSEGQGYGYTF. CDR3 DNA sequence: TGTGCCAGCAGTGAGGGACAGGGCTATGGCTACACCTTC.

This clone was seen more than once but under ten times. The CDR3 region has the DNA TGTGCCAGTAGGAACCTGGGACAGGCCTTCAATCAGCCCCAGCATTTT. Encoded protein: CASRNLGQAFNQPQHF. This chain links TRBV19 with TRBJ1-5; TRBD1 aligns across 8 bases. V shed 6 bases and J 3 bases; nucleotides not matched to a gene: 10. CDR3 length: 16 amino acids. The germline V gene has CDR1 LNHDA and CDR2 SQIVND (reference sequence).

The rearrangement links TRBV4-1 to TRBJ2-3, with D unclear. The length of the CDR3 is 15 residues. Trimming stripped 1 base from V and 6 bases from J, with 14 bases between. From germline, CDR1 is MGHRA and CDR2 YSYEKL. CDR3 coding DNA: TGCGCCAGCAGCCAAGCAAGGCTCTCACTCGATACGCAGTATTTT. Translation gives CASSQARLSLDTQYF.

This chain uses TRBV25-1 with TRBJ1-1; D gene uncertain. CDR3 length equals 15 residues. V gave up 3 bases and J gave up 4 bases, with 15 bases separating them. CDR1 is MGHDK, CDR2 SYGVNS, per germline. CDR3 bases: TGTGCCAGCAGTGAGTCGATCGGGATCGGCACTGAAGCTTTCTTT. Translated, it gives CASSESIGIGTEAFF.

This clone appeared a few times. The chain is built from TRBV6-5 and TRBJ2-7; 9 nucleotides agree with TRBD1. Germline V gene lookup returns CDR1 MNHEY and CDR2 SVGAGI. The CDR3 loop spans 13 amino acids. The trim removed 6 bases at V and 7 bases at J, leaving 7 bases unmatched. CDR3 nucleotide sequence: TGTGCCAGCAGCACCGGGACAGGGCGGGAGCAGTACTTC. It translates to CASSTGTGREQYF.

A few counts support this clone. The chain carries TRBV7-2 and TRBJ2-7; D remains ambiguous. Looked up from germline, CDR1 is SGHTA and CDR2 is FQGNSA. V was cut by 9 bases and J by 1 base, with 13 bases left in between. There are 13 residues in the CDR3. The CDR3 DNA follows: TGTGCCAGTCGGGCGGCAGGTTCCTACGAGCAGTACTTC. This translates into CASRAAGSYEQYF. Supplemented by reference TRBV7-2 and TRBJ2-7, the full variable domain reads GAGVSQSPSNKVTEKGKDVELRCDPISGHTALYWYRQSLGQGLEFLIYFQGNSAPDKSGLPSDRFSAERTGGSVSTLTIQRTQQEDSAVYLCASRAAGSYEQYFGPGTRLTVT.

This clone was recorded a few times. The chain is built from TRBV9 and TRBJ2-3; 7 bases fit TRBD2. Germline values: CDR1 SGDLS, CDR2 YYNGEE. V lost 2 bases and J lost 2; bases outside the gene matches: 5. The CDR3 loop spans 15 amino acids. CDR3 nucleotide sequence: TGTGCCAGCAGCGTCTCGGGACTACTCACAGATACGCAGTATTTT. It codes for CASSVSGLLTDTQYF.

This clone was detected only a few times. This chain connects TRBV28 to TRBJ1-1, with a weak D call TRBD1 (5 bases). CDR1 and CDR2 (germline): MDHEN, SYDVKM. This CDR3 spans 13 amino acids. Trimming took off 2 bases at V and 6 bases at J, with 10 bases between the two ends. CDR3 residues: CASSLAGRPEAFF. The CDR3 region has the DNA TGTGCCAGCAGTTTAGCGGGGCGGCCTGAAGCTTTCTTT.

The gene calls are TRBV2 and TRBJ2-1, with D perhaps TRBD2 (5 bases). Trimming stripped 5 bases from V and 7 bases from J, with 15 bases between. Per the germline V gene, CDR1 is SNHLY and CDR2 is FYNNEI. The CDR3 runs to 14 residues. This chain's CDR3 is CASSLTGIRNEQFF. The DNA of the CDR3 is TGTGCCAGCAGTTTGACCGGGATAAGGAATGAGCAGTTCTTC.

This chain links TRBV18 with TRBJ1-4, with unresolved D. V was pared by 3 bases and J by 2 bases, with 13 bases between. This CDR3 is 16 amino acids long. Germline V lookup: CDR1 KGHSH, CDR2 LQKENI. The CDR3 nucleotides are TGTGCCAGCTCACCCACTCGATCCCCCACTAATGAAAAACTGTTTTTT. Its translation is CASSPTRSPTNEKLFF. The variable domain in full, with the rest retrieved from reference TRBV18 and TRBJ1-4, is NAGVMQNPRHLVRRRGQEARLRCSPMKGHSHVYWYRQLPEEGLKFMVYLQKENIIDESGMPKERFSAEFPKEGPSILRIQQVVRGDSAAYFCASSPTRSPTNEKLFFGSGTQLSVL.

V gene TRBV28 combines with J gene TRBJ2-1; D is unclear. CDR1 is MDHEN, CDR2 SYDVKM, per germline. The CDR3 spans 11 residues. V lost 2 bases, J lost 8 bases, and 4 bases lay in between. The CDR3 DNA is TGTGCCAGCAGTTTAGCGGATGAGCAGTTCTTC. This gives the protein CASSLADEQFF.

V gene TRBV7-9 combines with J gene TRBJ1-1; maybe TRBD1 (5 bases). This CDR3 is built from 14 residues. Looked up from germline, CDR1 is SEHNR and CDR2 is FQNEAQ (reference sequence). Trimming stripped 3 bases from V and 0 bases from J, with 8 bases between. This chain's CDR3 is CASSFGGLNTEAFF. Written as DNA, the CDR3 is TGTGCCAGCAGCTTCGGGGGGTTGAACACTGAAGCTTTCTTT.

This chain links TRBV2 with TRBJ2-6, with no clear D. Germline V lookup: CDR1 SNHLY, CDR2 FYNNEI. V was clipped by 4 bases and J by 6 bases, with 4 bases between them. The CDR3 spans 12 residues. The CDR3 region is CASSAKANVLTF. The CDR3 region has the DNA TGTGCCAGCAGTGCAAAGGCCAACGTCCTGACTTTC.

V usage is TRBV5-4 and J usage is TRBJ2-5, with TRBD1 identical over 9 bases. With V trimmed by 4 bases and J by 5 bases, 12 bases remained unmatched. Per germline, CDR1 SGHNT and CDR2 YYREEE (reference sequence). The CDR3 is 16 residues long. The CDR3 protein is CASSAEPGQGRETQYF. The CDR3 DNA follows: TGTGCCAGCAGCGCCGAACCGGGACAGGGTCGGGAGACCCAGTACTTC.

This clone has only a few counts. Other DNA sequences within the sample encode an identical CDR3. V and J are TRBV7-2 and TRBJ2-5; D remains ambiguous. CDR3 length: 11 amino acids. The germline V gene has CDR1 SGHTA and CDR2 FQGNSA. V lost 6 bases, J lost 1 base, and 3 bases lay in between. CDR3 protein: CASRVQETQYF. CDR3 DNA: TGTGCCAGCAGGGTCCAAGAGACCCAGTACTTC.

The chain joins TRBV28 to TRBJ1-2; D is possibly TRBD1 (5 bases). The V gene lost 5 bases and the J gene lost 4 bases, with 11 bases spanning the gap. From germline, CDR1 is MDHEN and CDR2 SYDVKM. The CDR3 spans 13 residues. This CDR3 reads CASSLRAVYGYTF. CDR3 sequence (DNA): TGTGCCAGCAGTCTCAGGGCAGTCTATGGCTACACCTTC.

This clone was observed a handful of times. The chain combines TRBV7-2 with TRBJ2-5, with TRBD2 identical over 7 bases. The CDR3 has 13 residues. The V gene end was trimmed by 3 bases and the J gene end by 5 bases; junction bases not matched to a gene: 3. CDR1 and CDR2 from the germline V gene are SGHTA and FQGNSA. The CDR3 is CASSFGGEETQYF. As DNA, the CDR3 is TGTGCCAGCAGCTTTGGGGGGGAGGAGACCCAGTACTTC.

The chain couples TRBV9 to TRBJ2-7, with 7 bases that match TRBD2. This CDR3 contains 16 residues. Germline V gene data show CDR1 as SGDLS and CDR2 as YYNGEE. Germline trimming cut 4 bases from V and 2 bases from J; bases unmatched to any gene: 12. CDR3 loop: CASSPGLAGPAYEQYF. DNA for the CDR3: TGTGCCAGCAGCCCGGGCTTAGCGGGCCCTGCCTACGAGCAGTACTTC.

The genes are TRBV7-2 and TRBJ2-7, with 8 bases aligning to TRBD1. This CDR3 has 13 amino acids. The V and J ends lost 5 bases and 2 bases, in that order; junction bases with no gene match: 2. Germline-derived CDR1 and CDR2 are SGHTA and FQGNSA. CDR3 nucleotides: TGTGCCAGCAGCCGGGACAGGACCTACGAGCAGTACTTC. Amino acid sequence: CASSRDRTYEQYF.

The chain couples TRBV18 to TRBJ2-4; D may match TRBD1 or TRBD2 (5 bases each). Germline CDR1 is KGHSH and CDR2 is LQKENI. The V end lost 2 bases, the J end lost 3 bases, and 11 bases lay between the germline ends. The CDR3 runs to 15 residues. CDR3 nucleotide sequence: TGTGCCAGCTCACCAATCAGGGAGAGCAAAAACATTCAGTACTTC. Translated, it gives CASSPIRESKNIQYF.